This is a list of T cell receptor beta chains from one sample in a study of beta chain features in type 1 diabetes. The table came from immunoSEQ multiplex PCR; TCRdb's copy has only in-frame clones and leaves some out. Of approximately 120,000 clones in the sample, approximately 37% were seen once. Specimen: stem cell memory CD4+ T cells from blood. Receptor source: a woman between 18 and 29 years old in good health. The CDR3 runs from the conserved cysteine through the conserved F or W. The order of the fields is clone size, D gene, V gene, J gene, CDR3 protein, CDR3 DNA. A D gene is named only where the DNA matches it firmly. The size field is filled for only some rows; it gives once, few, many or a size class.

abundance: few
d_gene: TRBD2
v_gene: TRBV27
j_gene: TRBJ2-1
CDR3aa: CASSLLAGFIGEQFF
CDR3nt: TGTGCCAGCAGTTTGCTAGCGGGGTTTATAGGTGAGCAGTTCTTC

abundance: few
d_gene: TRBD1
v_gene: TRBV7-9
j_gene: TRBJ2-7
CDR3aa: CASSPGTGGVYEQYF
CDR3nt: TGTGCCAGCAGCCCAGGGACAGGGGGCGTTTACGAGCAGTACTTC

abundance: .
d_gene: TRBD2
v_gene: TRBV6-5
j_gene: TRBJ2-7
CDR3aa: CASSYDGSGSSYEQYF
CDR3nt: TGTGCCAGCAGTTACGATGGTAGCGGGAGTTCCTACGAGCAGTACTTC

abundance: few
d_gene: TRBD2
v_gene: TRBV7-9
j_gene: TRBJ2-5
CDR3aa: CASSKRGQFETQYF
CDR3nt: TGTGCCAGCAGCAAGCGGGGCCAATTTGAGACCCAGTACTTC

abundance: .
d_gene: .
v_gene: TRBV5-1
j_gene: TRBJ2-3
CDR3aa: CASSFRRTDTQYF
CDR3nt: TGCGCCAGCAGCTTTAGGCGGACAGATACGCAGTATTTT

abundance: few
d_gene: .
v_gene: TRBV6-6
j_gene: TRBJ1-3
CDR3aa: CASNTGDSGNTIYF
CDR3nt: TGTGCCAGCAACACAGGTGACTCTGGAAACACCATATATTTT

abundance: .
d_gene: .
v_gene: TRBV7-9
j_gene: TRBJ2-7
CDR3aa: CASSQATGDPYEQYF
CDR3nt: TGTGCCAGCAGCCAGGCGACAGGAGATCCATACGAGCAGTACTTC

abundance: once
d_gene: .
v_gene: TRBV6-5
j_gene: TRBJ1-1
CDR3aa: CASSSVMNTEAFF
CDR3nt: TGTGCCAGCAGTTCAGTGATGAACACTGAAGCTTTCTTT

abundance: .
d_gene: .
v_gene: TRBV7-2
j_gene: TRBJ2-7
CDR3aa: CASSLSGEYEQYF
CDR3nt: TGTGCCAGCAGCCTCTCGGGGGAATACGAGCAGTACTTC

abundance: .
d_gene: .
v_gene: TRBV18
j_gene: TRBJ2-1
CDR3aa: CASSPDSLSNEQFF
CDR3nt: TGTGCCAGCTCACCCGACAGTCTAAGCAATGAGCAGTTCTTC

abundance: .
d_gene: TRBD2
v_gene: TRBV9
j_gene: TRBJ2-5
CDR3aa: CASSVPSGGEETQYF
CDR3nt: TGTGCCAGCAGCGTACCCTCGGGGGGGGAAGAGACCCAGTACTTC

abundance: .
d_gene: .
v_gene: TRBV5-1
j_gene: TRBJ2-7
CDR3aa: CASREMTVPSYEQYF
CDR3nt: TGCGCCAGCAGAGAAATGACAGTCCCCTCCTACGAGCAGTACTTC

abundance: .
d_gene: .
v_gene: TRBV28
j_gene: TRBJ1-5
CDR3aa: CASTETGGHQPQHF
CDR3nt: TGTGCCAGCACCGAGACGGGGGGTCATCAGCCCCAGCATTTT

abundance: .
d_gene: TRBD1
v_gene: TRBV7-2
j_gene: TRBJ2-7
CDR3aa: CASSWGQGIVQYF
CDR3nt: TGTGCCAGCAGCTGGGGACAGGGGATTGTACAGTACTTC

abundance: .
d_gene: .
v_gene: TRBV19
j_gene: TRBJ2-1
CDR3aa: CASGLAGSGLYNEQFF
CDR3nt: TGTGCCAGTGGGCTAGCTGGATCCGGATTATACAATGAGCAGTTCTTC

abundance: few
d_gene: TRBD2
v_gene: TRBV5-8
j_gene: TRBJ2-3
CDR3aa: CASGMSGKGTDTQYF
CDR3nt: TGTGCCAGCGGCATGAGCGGGAAGGGAACAGATACGCAGTATTTT

abundance: .
d_gene: TRBD1
v_gene: TRBV5-1
j_gene: TRBJ2-6
CDR3aa: CASSLAPTGAGANVLTF
CDR3nt: TGCGCCAGCAGCTTGGCCCCGACAGGGGCTGGGGCCAACGTCCTGACTTTC

abundance: .
d_gene: .
v_gene: TRBV11-2
j_gene: TRBJ2-7
CDR3aa: CASSLAEFYEQYF
CDR3nt: TGTGCCAGCAGCTTAGCCGAGTTCTACGAGCAGTACTTC

abundance: few
d_gene: TRBD1
v_gene: TRBV6-4
j_gene: TRBJ2-1
CDR3aa: CASRGQGFSYNEQFF
CDR3nt: TGTGCCAGCAGAGGACAGGGCTTCTCCTACAATGAGCAGTTCTTC

abundance: .
d_gene: .
v_gene: TRBV4-2
j_gene: TRBJ2-1
CDR3aa: CASSQEPGLFNEQFF
CDR3nt: TGTGCCAGCAGCCAGGAGCCTGGACTCTTCAATGAGCAGTTCTTC

abundance: few
d_gene: TRBD2
v_gene: TRBV6-6
j_gene: TRBJ2-3
CDR3aa: CASSYYVEREKYF
CDR3nt: TGTGCCAGCAGTTACTATGTGGAGCGGGAGAAGTATTTT

abundance: .
d_gene: TRBD2
v_gene: TRBV2
j_gene: TRBJ2-1
CDR3aa: CASSEGLGASGSLISSYNEQFF
CDR3nt: TGTGCCAGCAGTGAAGGTTTGGGGGCTAGCGGGAGTTTAATAAGCTCCTACAATGAGCAGTTCTTC

abundance: .
d_gene: .
v_gene: TRBV5-6
j_gene: TRBJ1-2
CDR3aa: CASSFSGSRGYTF
CDR3nt: TGTGCCAGCAGTTTCTCCGGGTCTCGAGGCTACACCTTC

abundance: few
d_gene: TRBD2
v_gene: TRBV6-1
j_gene: TRBJ2-1
CDR3aa: CASSLLAGGLWEQFF
CDR3nt: TGTGCCAGCAGTCTACTAGCGGGAGGACTCTGGGAGCAGTTCTTC

abundance: .
d_gene: .
v_gene: TRBV23-1
j_gene: TRBJ2-1
CDR3aa: CASRCCTGDEQFF
CDR3nt: TGCGCCAGCAGATGCTGTACGGGGGATGAGCAGTTCTTC

abundance: .
d_gene: TRBD2
v_gene: TRBV5-1
j_gene: TRBJ2-1
CDR3aa: CASSWAGRENEQFF
CDR3nt: TGCGCCAGCAGCTGGGCCGGGAGGGAAAATGAGCAGTTCTTC

abundance: .
d_gene: .
v_gene: TRBV29-1
j_gene: TRBJ2-3
CDR3aa: CSAMSDLTSTDTQYF
CDR3nt: TGCAGCGCAATGTCCGACCTGACTAGCACAGATACGCAGTATTTT

abundance: .
d_gene: TRBD2
v_gene: TRBV9
j_gene: TRBJ2-1
CDR3aa: CASSVAGGGREQFF
CDR3nt: TGTGCCAGCAGCGTAGCTGGCGGGGGACGGGAGCAGTTCTTC

abundance: .
d_gene: .
v_gene: TRBV7-9
j_gene: TRBJ1-3
CDR3aa: CASSSPGSTIYF
CDR3nt: TGTGCCAGCAGCTCCCCTGGGAGCACCATATATTTT

abundance: few
d_gene: .
v_gene: TRBV19
j_gene: TRBJ2-1
CDR3aa: CASSISREQFF
CDR3nt: TGTGCCAGTAGTATATCCCGGGAGCAGTTCTTC

abundance: .
d_gene: .
v_gene: TRBV5-4
j_gene: TRBJ1-1
CDR3aa: CASSSRRQVGTEAFF
CDR3nt: TGTGCCAGCAGCTCCCGTCGACAGGTAGGCACTGAAGCTTTCTTT

abundance: few
d_gene: TRBD1
v_gene: TRBV18
j_gene: TRBJ2-1
CDR3aa: CASSTSGQGYNEQFF
CDR3nt: TGTGCCAGCTCAACTTCCGGACAGGGGTACAATGAGCAGTTCTTC

abundance: once
d_gene: TRBD1
v_gene: TRBV28
j_gene: TRBJ2-7
CDR3aa: CASSSPVPAGGEQYF
CDR3nt: TGTGCCAGCAGTTCACCTGTACCGGCAGGGGGCGAGCAGTACTTC

abundance: .
d_gene: TRBD1
v_gene: TRBV5-4
j_gene: TRBJ1-2
CDR3aa: CASSLEGASNYGYTF
CDR3nt: TGTGCCAGCAGCTTGGAGGGGGCATCGAACTATGGCTACACCTTC

abundance: once
d_gene: TRBD1
v_gene: TRBV4-2
j_gene: TRBJ2-7
CDR3aa: CASSPQGSYEQYF
CDR3nt: TGTGCCAGCAGCCCACAGGGGTCCTACGAGCAGTACTTC

abundance: .
d_gene: TRBD2
v_gene: TRBV29-1
j_gene: TRBJ2-1
CDR3aa: CSVDSSGIYNEQFF
CDR3nt: TGCAGCGTTGACTCTAGCGGGATTTACAATGAGCAGTTCTTC

abundance: few
d_gene: .
v_gene: TRBV28
j_gene: TRBJ2-3
CDR3aa: CASSLQRSTDTQYF
CDR3nt: TGTGCCAGCAGTTTACAGCGGAGCACAGATACGCAGTATTTT

abundance: few
d_gene: TRBD1
v_gene: TRBV6-1
j_gene: TRBJ1-5
CDR3aa: CASNRGSNQPQHF
CDR3nt: TGTGCCAGCAACAGGGGTAGCAATCAGCCCCAGCATTTT

abundance: .
d_gene: .
v_gene: TRBV6-5
j_gene: TRBJ2-7
CDR3aa: CASSPFVGYEQYF
CDR3nt: TGTGCCAGCAGCCCATTCGTGGGCTACGAGCAGTACTTC

abundance: .
d_gene: .
v_gene: TRBV6-6
j_gene: TRBJ2-1
CDR3aa: CASRRGWNEQFF
CDR3nt: TGTGCCAGCAGACGGGGGTGGAATGAGCAGTTCTTC

abundance: .
d_gene: .
v_gene: TRBV20-1
j_gene: TRBJ2-7
CDR3aa: CSASDTGEQYF
CDR3nt: TGCAGTGCTTCGGACACCGGGGAGCAGTACTTC

abundance: .
d_gene: .
v_gene: TRBV6-5
j_gene: TRBJ1-2
CDR3aa: CASSYSLRSVYGYTF
CDR3nt: TGTGCCAGCAGTTACTCGCTTCGCAGTGTCTATGGCTACACCTTC